This T cell receptor beta chain was obtained from a study of a mutant IDH1 vaccine in newly diagnosed glioma. Study results and caveats: Across multiple MHC alleles, 85% to 95% of patients had vaccine-induced responses.

The ends lost 6 bases at V and 1 base at J; junction bases unmatched: 16. Germline lookup yields CDR1 SGHNT and CDR2 YYREEE (reference sequence). The CDR3 sequence is 18 residues long. This sample's time point: week 35, safety follow-up. One vaccine dose held 300 ug of mutant IDH1 20-mer peptide and came with topical imiquimod. Each donor presented with a new WHO grade 3 or 4 astrocytoma that tested IDH1-mutant and showed ATRX loss. In this sample, this clone turned up a few times. Its antigen is currently unknown. Using immunoSEQ multiplex PCR, the repertoire was profiled, and TCRdb retains in-frame clones only, with some absent. The sample lists over 65,000 clones, around 82% seen once, with approximately 12% in the top ten.

The V call is TRBV5-4, the J call TRBJ1-1, with 9 positions matching TRBD1. The sample was PBMCs, taken from a glioma patient whose treatment included an IDH1 peptide vaccine. This TCR came from a man between 18 and 35 years old with glioma. CDR3 sequence reads: CASIVGETGGASNTEAFF. CDR3 nucleotides: TGTGCCAGCATCGTAGGGGAAACAGGGGGCGCCTCGAACACTGAAGCTTTCTTT. The full variable domain, with the rest looked up from reference TRBV5-4 and TRBJ1-1, is ETGVTQSPTHLIKTRGQQVTLRCSSQSGHNTVSWYQQALGQGPQFIFQYYREEENGRGNFPPRFSGLQFPNYSSELNVNALELDDSALYLCASIVGETGGASNTEAFFGQGTRLTVV.